Listed here are 8 T cell receptor beta chains from one sample, sequenced in a study of lymphopenia after photon versus proton radiotherapy. Clones were sequenced by immunoSEQ multiplex PCR, and TCRdb holds only the in-frame ones, with some missing. The sample includes 30,000 to 45,000 clones, 92% of them seen just once. The starting material was peripheral blood, obtained from a patient treated with photon-based radiotherapy. The receptors derive from a man in his 60s with cholangiocarcinoma.

The V gene is TRBV6-1, the J gene TRBJ2-7; 9 nucleotides line up with TRBD1. Trimming took 4 bases from V and 2 from J; bases not matched to a gene: 9. The CDR3 is 16 residues long. Germline values: CDR1 MNHNS, CDR2 SASEGT. DNA of the CDR3: TGTGCCAGCAGTGCTTATCCGGGACAGGGCCCCTACGAGCAGTACTTC. Its translation is CASSAYPGQGPYEQYF.

The chain uses TRBV13 and TRBJ1-3; D unclear. V shed 6 bases and J shed 2 bases, with 8 bases lying between them. The CDR3 spans 13 residues. Germline loops: CDR1 PRHDT, CDR2 FYEKMQ (reference sequence). CDR3 nucleotides: TGTGCCAGCAGTTTGCTCGCTGGAAACACCATATATTTT. This codes for CASSLLAGNTIYF.

The J gene is TRBJ1-2, the V gene TRBV5-1, with 7 positions matching TRBD1. The germline V gene encodes CDR1 SGHRS and CDR2 YFSETQ. V shed 4 bases, J shed 1 base, and the junction held 7 bases outside the gene matches. The CDR3 length is 15 residues. CDR3 residues: CASSQTGEVNYGYTF. The CDR3 DNA sequence: TGCGCCAGCAGCCAAACAGGGGAAGTTAACTATGGCTACACCTTC.

The J gene is TRBJ1-1, the V gene TRBV7-9; D is perhaps TRBD1 (5 bases). The germline gives CDR1 SEHNR, CDR2 FQNEAQ (reference sequence). V was shortened by 0 bases and J by 0 bases, with 11 bases between the two germline ends. CDR3 length: 16 residues. The CDR3 DNA follows: TGTGCCAGCAGCTTAGCGGGACGACCTCTGAACACTGAAGCTTTCTTT. It yields the protein CASSLAGRPLNTEAFF. The complete variable domain, with remaining parts taken from reference TRBV7-9 and TRBJ1-1, reads DTGVSQNPRHKITKRGQNVTFRCDPISEHNRLYWYRQTLGQGPEFLTYFQNEAQLEKSRLLSDRFSAERPKGSFSTLEIQRTEQGDSAMYLCASSLAGRPLNTEAFFGQGTRLTVV.

This chain connects TRBV15 to TRBJ2-1; D unclear. Trimming cost V 0 bases and J 8 bases, with 14 bases left between them. The germline CDR1 and CDR2 sequences are LNHNV and YYDKDF (reference sequence). The CDR3 is made up of 15 amino acids. The CDR3 sequence is CATSRDSRLFDEQFF. The CDR3 DNA reads as TGTGCCACCAGCAGAGATTCAAGACTTTTCGATGAGCAGTTCTTC. The full variable domain, in which reference TRBV15 and TRBJ2-1 provide the parts outside the CDR3, is DAMVIQNPRYQVTQFGKPVTLSCSQTLNHNVMYWYQQKSSQAPKLLFHYYDKDFNNEADTPDNFQSRRPNTSFCFLDIRSPGLGDTAMYLCATSRDSRLFDEQFFGPGTRLTVL.

This clone was seen just once. CDR3 coding DNA: TGCAGTGCTAGGGAGACCGGGGAGCTGTTTTTT. This codes for CSARETGELFF. The rearrangement links TRBV20-1 to TRBJ2-2; no clear D. Trimming cost V 3 bases and J 5 bases, with 4 bases left between them. The CDR3 sequence is 11 residues long. Germline CDR1 is DFQATT and CDR2 is SNEGSKA (reference sequence).

The chain is built from TRBV28 and TRBJ1-4; D not resolved. Trimming removed 3 bases at V and 5 bases at J, with 10 bases between. The CDR3 runs 14 residues. The germline V gene encodes CDR1 MDHEN and CDR2 SYDVKM. As DNA, the CDR3 is TGTGCCAGCAGTTTGGTCGGGGAGAATGAAAAACTGTTTTTT. This gives the protein CASSLVGENEKLFF.

V gene TRBV19 combines with J gene TRBJ1-5; no reliable D call. The CDR3 loop spans 15 amino acids. The germline V gene encodes CDR1 LNHDA and CDR2 SQIVND (reference sequence). Trimming left V 3 bases short and J 6 bases short, with 15 bases between. CDR3 in DNA: TGTGCCAGTAGTATCCCTGACCCATCCCGTCAGCCCCAGCATTTT. Its protein product is CASSIPDPSRQPQHF.